Sequencing of this T cell receptor (beta chain) was carried out in a study of response to subunit inactivated influenza vaccine. Broader study findings: The authors put forward the suggestion that each seasonal influenza vaccination may bring in only a limited number of new T cells.

The V gene lost 2 bases and the J gene lost 5 bases, with 15 bases spanning the gap. The CDR3 is 15 residues long. From germline, CDR1 is ENHRY and CDR2 SYGVKD. In its sample, this clonotype was seen a few times. The antigen is undetermined. Each CDR3 protein gets one entry after TCRdb re-called the RT-PCR reads with MiXCR. The sample has 200,000 to 300,000 distinct CDR3 sequences; 10% to 15% are singletons. The receptor was derived from a man in his fifties or sixties who received an inactivated influenza vaccine. The J gene is TRBJ1-2, the V gene TRBV10-3; tentatively, D is TRBD1 (5 bases). This specimen consisted of non-naive T cells sorted from PBMCs, obtained 14 to 15 days before vaccination. The CDR3 sequence is CAISEPQGPGYGYTF. Written as DNA, the CDR3 is TGTGCCATCAGTGAGCCGCAGGGCCCCGGATATGGCTACACCTTC.